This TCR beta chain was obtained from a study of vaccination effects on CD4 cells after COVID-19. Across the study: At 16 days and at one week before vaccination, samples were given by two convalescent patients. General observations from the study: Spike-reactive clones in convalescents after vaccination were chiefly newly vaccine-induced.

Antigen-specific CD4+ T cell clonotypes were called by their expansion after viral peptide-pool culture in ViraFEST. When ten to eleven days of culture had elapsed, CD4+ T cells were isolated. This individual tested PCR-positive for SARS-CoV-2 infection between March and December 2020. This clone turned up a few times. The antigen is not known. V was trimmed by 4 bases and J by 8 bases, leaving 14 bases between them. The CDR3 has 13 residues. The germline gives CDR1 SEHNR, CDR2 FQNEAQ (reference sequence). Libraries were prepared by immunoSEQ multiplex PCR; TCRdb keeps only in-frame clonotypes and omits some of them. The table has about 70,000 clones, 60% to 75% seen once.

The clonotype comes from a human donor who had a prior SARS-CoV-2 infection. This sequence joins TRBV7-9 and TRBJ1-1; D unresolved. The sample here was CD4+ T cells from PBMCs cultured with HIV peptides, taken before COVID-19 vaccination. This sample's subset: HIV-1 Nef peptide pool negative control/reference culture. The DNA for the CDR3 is TGTGCCAGCAGCTATGGGTATTCTGGAGAAGCTTTCTTT. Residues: CASSYGYSGEAFF.